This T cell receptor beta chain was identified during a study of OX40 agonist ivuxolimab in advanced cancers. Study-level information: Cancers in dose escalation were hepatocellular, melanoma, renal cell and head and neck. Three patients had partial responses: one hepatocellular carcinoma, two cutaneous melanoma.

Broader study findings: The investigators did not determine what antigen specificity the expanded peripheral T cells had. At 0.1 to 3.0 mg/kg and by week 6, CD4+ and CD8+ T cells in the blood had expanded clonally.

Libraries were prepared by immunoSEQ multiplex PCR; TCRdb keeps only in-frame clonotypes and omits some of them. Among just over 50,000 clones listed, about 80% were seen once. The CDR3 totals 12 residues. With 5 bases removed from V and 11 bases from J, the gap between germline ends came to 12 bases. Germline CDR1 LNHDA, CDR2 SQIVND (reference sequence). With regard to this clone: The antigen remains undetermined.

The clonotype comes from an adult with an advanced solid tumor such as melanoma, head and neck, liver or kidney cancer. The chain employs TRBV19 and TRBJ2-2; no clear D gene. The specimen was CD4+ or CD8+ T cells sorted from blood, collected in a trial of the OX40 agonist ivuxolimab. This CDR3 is CASSAQAGELFF. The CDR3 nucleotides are TGTGCCAGTAGTGCGCAAGCAGGCGAGCTGTTTTTT.